The text below deals with one TCR beta chain. The repertoire was sequenced with immunoSEQ multiplex PCR; TCRdb's copy has only in-frame clones and lacks some. The sample contains a few hundred thousand clones, roughly nine tenths of which appear only once. CDR3 length: 14 amino acids. V shed 1 base and J shed 3 bases, with 9 bases lying between them. Germline assignment: CDR1 LNHDA and CDR2 SQIVND (reference sequence). The sample is drawn from a study of blood T cell repertoires in COVID-19. Background on the study: COVID-19 samples, acute and convalescent, were from the United States, Italy and Spain. From T cells, B-cell-depleted T cells, or PBMCs came the material, which was cDNA or gDNA.

Donors were grouped by their self-reported clinical history. Sequenced: PBMCs or T cells enriched from blood (not recorded which). The origin of this receptor is a human donor in a cohort exposed to, infected with or recovered from COVID-19 (not recorded which). The donor label of this sample is uncertain. The chain uses TRBV19 and TRBJ2-5; D call uncertain. The CDR3, as DNA: TGTGCCAGTAGTATAGGCCAGCGAGAAGAGACCCAGTACTTC. It yields the protein CASSIGQREETQYF.